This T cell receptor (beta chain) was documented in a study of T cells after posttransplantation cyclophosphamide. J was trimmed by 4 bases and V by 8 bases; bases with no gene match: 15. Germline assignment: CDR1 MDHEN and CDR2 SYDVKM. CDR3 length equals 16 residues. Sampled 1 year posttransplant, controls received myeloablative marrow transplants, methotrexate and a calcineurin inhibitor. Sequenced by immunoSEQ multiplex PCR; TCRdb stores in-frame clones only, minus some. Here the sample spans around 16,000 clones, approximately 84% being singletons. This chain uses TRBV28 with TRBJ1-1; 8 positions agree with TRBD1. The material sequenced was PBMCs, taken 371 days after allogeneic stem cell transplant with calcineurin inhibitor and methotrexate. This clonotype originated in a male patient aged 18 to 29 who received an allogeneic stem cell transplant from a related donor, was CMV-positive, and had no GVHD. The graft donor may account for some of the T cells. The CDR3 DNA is TGTGCCAGCTGGGGACAGGTCTCGCTCGTTAGCACTGAAGCTTTCTTT. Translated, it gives CASWGQVSLVSTEAFF.